This is a list of T cell receptor beta chains from one sample in a study of blood T cell repertoires in COVID-19. The data were produced by immunoSEQ multiplex PCR, yet TCRdb's version contains in-frame clones alone and is incomplete. Of some 120,000 clones listed, roughly four fifths were seen once; the top ten hold 8% to 13%. The specimen sequenced was peripheral blood. Receptor source: a human donor in a cohort sampled during active COVID-19. Both conserved end residues are trimmed from each CDR3. The order of the fields is CDR3 protein, V gene, J gene, clone size. Where a row states a size, it is once, few, many or the class of an expanded clone; other rows omit it.

CDR3 protein: ASSLGTGQSGYT
V gene: TRBV5-1
J gene: TRBJ1-2
clone size: NA

CDR3 protein: ASSVEGTPFEQF
V gene: TRBV9
J gene: TRBJ2-1
clone size: NA

CDR3 protein: ASSQEMGVGIYNEQF
V gene: TRBV3-1/TRBV3-2
J gene: TRBJ2-1
clone size: NA

CDR3 protein: ASSFSGQEYEQY
V gene: TRBV28
J gene: TRBJ2-7
clone size: NA

CDR3 protein: ATPGGGYNSDYGYT
V gene: TRBV28
J gene: TRBJ1-2
clone size: NA

CDR3 protein: ASSLSTGNYGYT
V gene: TRBV7-2
J gene: TRBJ1-2
clone size: NA

CDR3 protein: ASSYSGTGKSGYT
V gene: TRBV5-8
J gene: TRBJ1-2
clone size: NA

CDR3 protein: ASSLAATGTNGYT
V gene: TRBV5-1
J gene: TRBJ1-2
clone size: NA

CDR3 protein: ASSLGGSVTEAF
V gene: TRBV7-3
J gene: TRBJ1-1
clone size: NA

CDR3 protein: AKTVAGANVLT
V gene: TRBV7-9
J gene: TRBJ2-6
clone size: NA

CDR3 protein: AWSVSAEAF
V gene: TRBV30
J gene: TRBJ1-1
clone size: NA

CDR3 protein: ASKRTETNTEAF
V gene: TRBV5-1
J gene: TRBJ1-1
clone size: NA

CDR3 protein: ASSLGTAGNEQY
V gene: TRBV7-9
J gene: TRBJ2-7
clone size: NA

CDR3 protein: ATSRPGIGEKLF
V gene: TRBV15
J gene: TRBJ1-4
clone size: NA

CDR3 protein: ASSPSAYEQY
V gene: TRBV5-1
J gene: TRBJ2-7
clone size: many

CDR3 protein: ASSFVLGHEQY
V gene: TRBV7-9
J gene: TRBJ2-7
clone size: NA

CDR3 protein: ASSNTRTGTQY
V gene: TRBV6-5
J gene: TRBJ2-5
clone size: NA

CDR3 protein: ASSEVVAGGQRYEQY
V gene: TRBV2
J gene: TRBJ2-7
clone size: few

CDR3 protein: ASSQGTGLNTEAF
V gene: TRBV3-1/TRBV3-2
J gene: TRBJ1-1
clone size: NA

CDR3 protein: ASSKDREYSNQPQH
V gene: TRBV27
J gene: TRBJ1-5
clone size: few

CDR3 protein: ASSSRLVGDNEQF
V gene: TRBV4-3
J gene: TRBJ2-1
clone size: NA